What follows is one TCR beta chain and its context. No antigen is known for it. The sample belongs to a study of T cell repertoires and HLA-DP antigens. For the study at large: Alloantigens: one with one groove difference and one with around 10 differences versus self.

Deep-resolution sequencing targeted fewer than 250,000 T cell genomes in pre-culture CD4+ samples. Profiling relied on immunoSEQ multiplex PCR, and the TCRdb table lists in-frame clones only, not all of them. The table includes approximately 89,000 clones, around 86% detected once. There are 19 residues in the CDR3. The V gene end was trimmed by 3 bases and the J gene end by 5 bases; junction bases not matched to a gene: 13. CDR1 SGDLS and CDR2 YYNGEE come from the germline V gene. This chain connects TRBV9 to TRBJ2-5, with 16 bases aligning to TRBD2. The source material was CD4+ T cells from PBMCs. The receptor comes from a man aged 50-59 years in good health and CMV-seronegative. The CDR3 loop reads CASSAIGTSGRAGWETQYF. As DNA, the CDR3 is TGTGCCAGCAGCGCTATCGGGACTAGCGGGAGGGCCGGTTGGGAGACCCAGTACTTC.